The 10 T cell receptor beta chains presented below share a single source sample, sequenced in a study of radiation and T cells in renal cell carcinoma (dated by TCRdb to the early 2020s). What this sample's time point label stands for: baseline pretreatment blood. Taken with the paper, the label for treatment or condition translates to: 15 Gy SBRT to primary tumor, nephrectomy 4 weeks later. The method behind the library was the immunoSEQ multiplex PCR assay. TCRdb provides this immuneACCESS table in a form limited to in-frame rearrangements. Some clones are lacking; in checked studies, under half of them reflect an unresolved V gene, and why the rest are absent is not known. The sample profile shows 130,000 or so clones; nearly 90% of them were found once. The ten largest clonotypes hold 12% of the sample. The sample was blood, taken from a patient whose treatment included radiotherapy and nephrectomy. The receptors originated from a woman in her fifties or sixties with renal cell carcinoma.

The J gene is TRBJ1-1, the V gene TRBV13; 7 positions match TRBD1. The CDR3 is 15 amino acids. V shed 5 bases and J 4 bases; nucleotides not matched to a gene: 10. Germline V CDR1 and CDR2: PRHDT, FYEKMQ (reference sequence). The CDR3 nucleotides read TGTGCCAGCAGCCCACAGGGGTGGCGGACCACTGAAGCTTTCTTT. Translated: CASSPQGWRTTEAFF.

V usage is TRBV2 and J usage is TRBJ1-2, with a weak D call TRBD1 (5 bases). This CDR3 has 13 residues. V lost 0 bases and J 6 bases, leaving 8 bases between the germline ends. CDR1 and CDR2 (germline): SNHLY, FYNNEI. CDR3 region: CASSEAGRDGYTF. CDR3 bases: TGTGCCAGCAGTGAAGCTGGCAGGGATGGCTACACCTTC.

The V gene is TRBV19, the J gene TRBJ1-5; the D gene is possibly TRBD1 (5 bases). From germline, CDR1 is LNHDA and CDR2 SQIVND (reference sequence). V lost 3 bases and J 3 bases, leaving 9 bases between the germline ends. The CDR3 spans 14 residues. Here the CDR3 reads CASSMNRLNQPQHF. The CDR3 DNA is TGTGCCAGTAGTATGAACAGGCTCAATCAGCCCCAGCATTTT.

The chain couples TRBV6-5 to TRBJ1-2, with 9 bases identical to TRBD1. In germline, CDR1 is MNHEY, CDR2 SVGAGI. Trimming took 4 bases from V and 0 from J; bases not matched to a gene: 6. The CDR3 is 16 residues long. The CDR3 coding sequence is TGTGCCAGCAGTTTCAGGTGGGACAGGGCTAACTATGGCTACACCTTC. As protein: CASSFRWDRANYGYTF.

This chain links TRBV7-2 with TRBJ1-1; a weak D match, TRBD1 (6 bases). V was pared by 8 bases and J by 8 bases, with 15 bases between. CDR3 length: 12 residues. Germline assignment: CDR1 SGHTA and CDR2 FQGNSA. This chain's CDR3 is CASRGQRSEAFF. In DNA form, the CDR3 reads TGTGCCAGCCGAGGACAGCGCTCGGAAGCTTTCTTT.

The sample holds a few counts of this clone. One junction end does not reproduce the germline sequence, and a read error may be involved. The chain combines TRBV7-7 with TRBJ2-2; D unclear. Germline V gene sequence: CDR1 SSHAT, CDR2 FNYEAQ (reference sequence). The CDR3 totals 13 residues. The CDR3 loop is CASSRTNTGELFF. CDR3 bases: TGTGCTAGCAGCCGAACAAACACCGGGGAGCTGTTTTTT.

This clone was seen a handful of times. The chain uses TRBV25-1 and TRBJ1-6; D ambiguous. Germline V lookup: CDR1 MGHDK, CDR2 SYGVNS. This CDR3 contains 14 residues. V was pared by 8 bases and J by 2 bases, with 10 bases between. The CDR3 DNA reads TGTGCCAGCGGAGTGACCACCTATAATTCACCCCTCCACTTT. This sequence encodes CASGVTTYNSPLHF.

The rearrangement links TRBV7-6 to TRBJ2-5; 10 nucleotides agree with TRBD2. The CDR3 length is 16 residues. The V gene end was trimmed by 1 base and the J gene end by 4 bases; junction bases not matched to a gene: 6. CDR1 is SGHVS, CDR2 FNYEAQ, per germline. CDR3 residues: CASSLGAGGPRETQYF. DNA for the CDR3: TGTGCCAGCAGCTTAGGAGCGGGGGGGCCTCGAGAGACCCAGTACTTC.

The rearrangement links TRBV13 to TRBJ2-3, with D unclear. Looked up from germline, CDR1 is PRHDT and CDR2 is FYEKMQ (reference sequence). There are 14 residues in the CDR3. V shed 3 bases and J shed 4 bases, with 11 bases lying between them. The CDR3: CASSLRSAADTQYF. The CDR3 DNA reads as TGTGCCAGCAGCTTGCGAAGCGCTGCAGATACGCAGTATTTT.

This clone was seen only once. The CDR3 DNA sequence: TGTGCCAGCTCAACCGGACCCAACACCGGGGAGCTGTTTTTT. Amino acids: CASSTGPNTGELFF. The V and J genes are TRBV18 and TRBJ2-2; D not resolved. Germline V gene sequence: CDR1 KGHSH, CDR2 LQKENI. Deletions cut 5 bases from V and 2 bases from J, with 9 bases between. There are 14 residues in the CDR3.